These T cell receptor beta chains were read from a single sample in a study of Ad26.COV2.S vaccination and SARS-CoV-2 variants. Only in-frame clones appear in the TCRdb table, and some are missing; sequencing was by immunoSEQ multiplex PCR. The sample yields roughly 300,000 clones, 88% seen once. Sequences were derived from peripheral blood, sampled in a trial of Ad26.COV2.S vaccine versus placebo. These receptors all stem from a person between 18 and 59 years old who received the Ad26.COV2.S COVID-19 vaccine or a placebo. CDR3s include the opening cysteine and the closing phenylalanine or tryptophan. Each record gives: D gene, V gene, J gene, clone size, CDR3 protein, CDR3 DNA. D genes are given only for firm matches. Clone size appears in some rows only: once, few, many, or a class for an expanded clone.

D gene: .; V gene: TRBV30; J gene: TRBJ1-4; clone size: once; CDR3 protein: CAWSQPPGPLGEKLFF; CDR3 DNA: TGTGCCTGGAGTCAACCTCCGGGACCCCTGGGGGAAAAACTGTTTTTT
D gene: .; V gene: TRBV3-1/TRBV3-2; J gene: TRBJ2-6; clone size: .; CDR3 protein: CASSRMATEKRFDSSGANVLTF; CDR3 DNA: TGTGCCAGCAGCCGAATGGCAACCGAAAAGAGGTTTGACAGCTCTGGGGCCAACGTCCTGACTTTC
D gene: TRBD2; V gene: TRBV4-1; J gene: TRBJ2-1; clone size: .; CDR3 protein: CASSLLGLPRNNEQFF; CDR3 DNA: TGCGCCAGCAGCCTCCTGGGACTACCGAGAAACAATGAGCAGTTCTTC
D gene: .; V gene: TRBV7-6; J gene: TRBJ2-7; clone size: .; CDR3 protein: CASSREIMREQYF; CDR3 DNA: TGTGCCAGCAGCCGCGAGATCATGCGCGAGCAGTACTTC
D gene: TRBD1; V gene: TRBV27; J gene: TRBJ2-7; clone size: .; CDR3 protein: CASSLGGQAEQYF; CDR3 DNA: TGTGCCAGCAGTTTAGGGGGACAGGCCGAGCAGTACTTC
D gene: .; V gene: TRBV27; J gene: TRBJ1-1; clone size: .; CDR3 protein: CASTAATATTEAFF; CDR3 DNA: TGTGCCAGTACCGCTGCGACAGCCACTACTGAAGCTTTCTTT
D gene: .; V gene: TRBV6-2/TRBV6-3; J gene: TRBJ2-1; clone size: .; CDR3 protein: CASSSSNEQFF; CDR3 DNA: TGTGCCAGCAGTTCCTCGAATGAGCAGTTCTTC
D gene: .; V gene: TRBV6-5; J gene: TRBJ2-1; clone size: .; CDR3 protein: CASSLSGTSSNEQFF; CDR3 DNA: TGTGCCAGCAGTTTGTCCGGGACCTCAAGCAATGAGCAGTTCTTC
D gene: .; V gene: TRBV15; J gene: TRBJ1-5; clone size: once; CDR3 protein: CATSTYRVSDQPQHF; CDR3 DNA: TGTGCCACCAGCACCTACAGGGTTTCCGATCAGCCCCAGCATTTT
D gene: TRBD1; V gene: TRBV6-5; J gene: TRBJ1-2; clone size: .; CDR3 protein: CASSLQGNYGYTF; CDR3 DNA: TGTGCCAGCAGTTTACAGGGGAACTATGGCTACACCTTC
D gene: .; V gene: TRBV7-9; J gene: TRBJ1-2; clone size: .; CDR3 protein: CASSLDPGMDYGYTF; CDR3 DNA: TGTGCCAGCAGCCTGGACCCAGGGATGGACTATGGCTACACCTTC
D gene: .; V gene: TRBV9; J gene: TRBJ1-1; clone size: .; CDR3 protein: CASSVGRNTEAFF; CDR3 DNA: TGTGCCAGCAGCGTAGGTAGGAACACTGAAGCTTTCTTT
D gene: TRBD2; V gene: TRBV6-2/TRBV6-3; J gene: TRBJ2-6; clone size: .; CDR3 protein: CASSYPIAGSGANVLTF; CDR3 DNA: TGTGCCAGCAGTTACCCTATAGCGGGGAGCGGGGCCAACGTCCTGACTTTC
D gene: .; V gene: TRBV5-1; J gene: TRBJ2-7; clone size: once; CDR3 protein: CASSLAGILSSYEQYF; CDR3 DNA: TGCGCCAGCAGCTTGGCCGGGATTCTTAGCTCCTACGAGCAGTACTTC
D gene: .; V gene: TRBV3-1/TRBV3-2; J gene: TRBJ2-7; clone size: .; CDR3 protein: CASSPRPDLSRSQFAQYF; CDR3 DNA: TGTGCCAGCAGCCCCCGCCCAGATTTGAGCCGGTCTCAATTCGCGCAGTACTTC
D gene: .; V gene: TRBV18; J gene: TRBJ2-7; clone size: .; CDR3 protein: CASSPPAGADEQYF; CDR3 DNA: TGTGCCAGCTCCCCACCTGCGGGGGCGGACGAGCAGTACTTC
D gene: TRBD2; V gene: TRBV11-2; J gene: TRBJ2-7; clone size: .; CDR3 protein: CASSFLLGLAGGGYEQYF; CDR3 DNA: TGTGCCAGCAGCTTTTTGCTGGGACTAGCGGGAGGAGGATACGAGCAGTACTTC
D gene: .; V gene: TRBV4-3; J gene: TRBJ1-3; clone size: .; CDR3 protein: CASSQGTMGTGNTIYF; CDR3 DNA: TGCGCCAGCAGCCAAGGCACAATGGGGACTGGAAACACCATATATTTT
D gene: .; V gene: TRBV27; J gene: TRBJ1-3; clone size: .; CDR3 protein: CASGPLGQGNTIYF; CDR3 DNA: TGTGCCAGCGGACCCTTGGGACAAGGAAACACCATATATTTT
D gene: .; V gene: TRBV6-5; J gene: TRBJ1-4; clone size: .; CDR3 protein: CASSYQAEGEKLFF; CDR3 DNA: TGTGCCAGCAGTTACCAAGCGGAGGGTGAAAAACTGTTTTTT
D gene: .; V gene: TRBV7-3; J gene: TRBJ1-1; clone size: .; CDR3 protein: CASSSRQPSGVNTEAFF; CDR3 DNA: TGTGCCAGCAGCTCTAGGCAGCCATCAGGGGTGAACACTGAAGCTTTCTTT
D gene: TRBD1; V gene: TRBV29-1; J gene: TRBJ1-1; clone size: .; CDR3 protein: CSVVDRGRITEAFF; CDR3 DNA: TGCAGCGTTGTAGACAGGGGGCGTATCACTGAAGCTTTCTTT
D gene: TRBD1; V gene: TRBV28; J gene: TRBJ2-7; clone size: .; CDR3 protein: CASRETGNYEQYF; CDR3 DNA: TGTGCCAGCAGGGAGACAGGGAACTACGAGCAGTACTTC
D gene: .; V gene: TRBV24-1; J gene: TRBJ2-7; clone size: once; CDR3 protein: CATSDLEVVGSYEQYF; CDR3 DNA: TGTGCCACCAGTGACTTAGAGGTTGTGGGCTCCTACGAGCAGTACTTC
D gene: .; V gene: TRBV9; J gene: TRBJ1-2; clone size: .; CDR3 protein: CASSVTGNVYGYTF; CDR3 DNA: TGTGCCAGCAGCGTCACAGGGAACGTCTATGGCTACACCTTC
D gene: .; V gene: TRBV19; J gene: TRBJ1-2; clone size: .; CDR3 protein: CASRMEGEPNSNYGYTF; CDR3 DNA: TGTGCCAGTCGTATGGAGGGCGAACCAAACTCTAACTATGGCTACACCTTC
D gene: TRBD2; V gene: TRBV19; J gene: TRBJ2-1; clone size: .; CDR3 protein: CASSTRGGSSFKDEQFF; CDR3 DNA: TGTGCCAGTAGTACGAGGGGCGGGAGTTCGTTCAAGGATGAGCAGTTCTTC
D gene: TRBD1; V gene: TRBV7-8; J gene: TRBJ1-4; clone size: .; CDR3 protein: CASSTRTGRNEKLFF; CDR3 DNA: TGTGCCAGCAGCACGCGGACAGGGCGTAATGAAAAACTGTTTTTT
D gene: TRBD2; V gene: TRBV7-2; J gene: TRBJ2-1; clone size: .; CDR3 protein: CASSLERGGGNEQFF; CDR3 DNA: TGTGCCAGCAGCTTGGAGCGGGGGGGCGGGAATGAGCAGTTCTTC
D gene: .; V gene: TRBV10-3; J gene: TRBJ1-5; clone size: few; CDR3 protein: CAIGREVGNQPQHF; CDR3 DNA: TGTGCCATCGGGAGGGAAGTGGGCAATCAGCCCCAGCATTTT
D gene: .; V gene: TRBV7-9; J gene: TRBJ1-6; clone size: once; CDR3 protein: CASSRQSGNSPLHF; CDR3 DNA: TGTGCCAGCTCAAGACAGTCGGGAAATTCACCCCTCCACTTT
D gene: TRBD1; V gene: TRBV2; J gene: TRBJ2-7; clone size: .; CDR3 protein: CASREATGSSYEQYF; CDR3 DNA: TGTGCCAGCAGGGAAGCGACAGGGAGCTCCTACGAGCAGTACTTC
D gene: .; V gene: TRBV3-1/TRBV3-2; J gene: TRBJ1-1; clone size: once; CDR3 protein: CASSQGEVGAFF; CDR3 DNA: TGTGCCAGCAGCCAAGGAGAAGTTGGAGCTTTCTTT
D gene: .; V gene: TRBV11-2; J gene: TRBJ2-7; clone size: .; CDR3 protein: CASSLVTDSYEQYF; CDR3 DNA: TGTGCCAGCAGCTTAGTTACGGACTCCTACGAGCAGTACTTC
D gene: .; V gene: TRBV5-6; J gene: TRBJ2-5; clone size: .; CDR3 protein: CASSTLGGGGETQYF; CDR3 DNA: TGTGCCAGCAGCACCCTAGGCGGAGGGGGAGAGACCCAGTACTTC
D gene: TRBD2; V gene: TRBV4-3; J gene: TRBJ2-7; clone size: .; CDR3 protein: CASSQGIAGAYEQYF; CDR3 DNA: TGCGCCAGCAGCCAAGGTATAGCGGGAGCTTACGAGCAGTACTTC
D gene: .; V gene: TRBV6-5; J gene: TRBJ2-7; clone size: .; CDR3 protein: CASSTPAGGSYEQYF; CDR3 DNA: TGTGCCAGCAGTACCCCGGCTGGGGGGTCCTACGAGCAGTACTTC
D gene: TRBD1; V gene: TRBV7-3; J gene: TRBJ2-7; clone size: .; CDR3 protein: CASSATGGSYEQYF; CDR3 DNA: TGTGCCAGCAGCGCAACAGGGGGATCCTACGAGCAGTACTTC
D gene: .; V gene: TRBV5-1; J gene: TRBJ1-3; clone size: .; CDR3 protein: CASRLGTGNTIYF; CDR3 DNA: TGCGCCAGCCGTCTGGGGACTGGAAACACCATATATTTT
D gene: .; V gene: TRBV7-2; J gene: TRBJ1-6; clone size: .; CDR3 protein: CASSHPKAGIPYNSPLHF; CDR3 DNA: TGTGCCAGCAGCCACCCAAAGGCTGGAATCCCATATAATTCACCCCTCCACTTT